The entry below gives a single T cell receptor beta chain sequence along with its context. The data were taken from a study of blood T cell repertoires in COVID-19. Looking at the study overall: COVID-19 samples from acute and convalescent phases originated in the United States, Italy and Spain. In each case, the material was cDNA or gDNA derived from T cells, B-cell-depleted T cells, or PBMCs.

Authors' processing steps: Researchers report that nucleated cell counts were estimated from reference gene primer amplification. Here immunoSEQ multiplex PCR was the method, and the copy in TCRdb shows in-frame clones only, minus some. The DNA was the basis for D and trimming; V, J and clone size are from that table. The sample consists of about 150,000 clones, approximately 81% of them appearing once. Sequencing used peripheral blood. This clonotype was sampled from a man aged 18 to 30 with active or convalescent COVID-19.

DNA for the CDR3: TGTGCCAGCAGTTTAGGACTAGGCAATGAGCAGTTCTTC. Protein sequence: CASSLGLGNEQFF. J is TRBJ2-1 and V is TRBV12-3 or TRBV12-4; the D gene is possibly TRBD2 (6 bases). The CDR3 length is 13 residues. Between the trimmed V and J ends, which lost 1 base and 6 bases, there was a span of 7 bases.